Sequencing of this TCR beta chain was carried out in a study of beta chain features in type 1 diabetes. One heparinised draw, averaging about 0.11 L, was taken per donor. Sorting gave populations that all exceeded 95% purity. The germline gives CDR1 GTSNPN, CDR2 SVGIG (reference sequence). Trimming left V 1 base short and J 1 base short, with 8 bases between. CDR3 length: 14 amino acids. As regards this clone: The antigen is unknown.

Whole-study results and caveats: Relative to healthy donors, patients appeared to have naive, central memory and Treg TCRB repertoires that were more similar. In patients and controls equally, PCR might favor templates that are shorter. A moderate, significant TCRB CDR3 shortening appeared in type 1 diabetes across four CD4+ subsets.

Expressed TCRB transcripts were sequenced because the entire RNA isolate underwent reverse transcription. Generated by immunoSEQ multiplex PCR, the TCRdb table keeps only in-frame clones and is missing some. The table lists around 160,000 clones, roughly 59% of them singletons, with approximately 0.09% in the top ten. The sequenced sample consisted of naive CD4+ T cells from blood. The rearrangement uses TRBV30 and TRBJ2-4; tentatively, D is TRBD1 (5 bases). This sequence originates from a man aged 25 to 45 with type 1 diabetes. This CDR3 is CAWSEWGAKNIQYF. The CDR3 DNA sequence: TGTGCCTGGAGTGAATGGGGCGCCAAAAACATTCAGTACTTC.